A single sample is the source of the 24 T cell receptor beta chains below, sequenced in a study of lymphopenia after photon versus proton radiotherapy. Assay: immunoSEQ multiplex PCR; the TCRdb copy retains only in-frame clones and omits some. The sample contains about 50,000 clones, 92% of which appear only once. Sequencing used peripheral blood, obtained from a patient treated with photon-based radiotherapy. The receptors were gathered from a middle-aged woman with cholangiocarcinoma.

This clone was detected a few times. The V gene is TRBV5-8, the J gene TRBJ2-5, with D possibly TRBD2 on 5 matching bases. Germline assignment: CDR1 SGHTS and CDR2 YDEGEE. V was shortened by 1 base and J by 2 bases, with 15 bases between the two germline ends. This CDR3 region has 16 residues. The CDR3: CASSLRGRRGQETQYF. The DNA for the CDR3 is TGTGCCAGCAGCTTGAGAGGGCGGCGTGGACAAGAGACCCAGTACTTC.

The rearrangement joins TRBV18 to TRBJ2-7, with 8 bases matching TRBD1. Losses at the gene ends were 0 bases for V and 2 bases for J; bases not matched to a gene: 3. This CDR3 contains 15 residues. CDR1 is KGHSH, CDR2 LQKENI, per germline. The CDR3 DNA reads as TGTGCCAGCTCACCACCGACAGGGGACCCCTACGAGCAGTACTTC. Amino acid sequence: CASSPPTGDPYEQYF.

The V gene is TRBV7-9, the J gene TRBJ1-1; 7 bases line up with TRBD1. The CDR3 loop spans 15 amino acids. Germline CDR1 SEHNR, CDR2 FQNEAQ (reference sequence). V shed 6 bases, J shed 1 base, and the junction held 8 bases outside the gene matches. The chain's CDR3 is CASRSPGGKNTEAFF. DNA of the CDR3: TGTGCCAGCAGATCCCCAGGGGGGAAGAACACTGAAGCTTTCTTT.

J is TRBJ1-6 and V is TRBV11-2; D call uncertain. V gave up 3 bases and J gave up 4 bases, with 7 bases separating them. The CDR3 is 14 residues long. Germline CDR1 reads SGHAT; CDR2 reads FQNNGV. For the CDR3, the DNA is TGTGCCAGCAGCTTCGAGCAGTATAATTCACCCCTCCACTTT. Its protein is CASSFEQYNSPLHF.

This chain uses TRBV11-2 with TRBJ1-2; unclear D gene. V dropped 1 base and J dropped 6 bases, with 6 bases sitting between them. CDR3 size: 12 residues. Germline CDR1 reads SGHAT; CDR2 reads FQNNGV. The CDR3 region has the DNA TGTGCCAGCAGCTTAGGAGGGAATGGCTACACCTTC. It encodes CASSLGGNGYTF.

This rearrangement joins TRBV5-6 to TRBJ1-3; D perhaps matches TRBD1 (5 bases). V shed 4 bases and J shed 10 bases, with 21 bases lying between them. Germline CDR1 reads SGHDT; CDR2 reads YYEEEE. CDR3 length: 15 residues. CDR3 sequence: CASSAGMGRPSTIYF. The CDR3 nucleotides are TGTGCCAGCAGCGCTGGGATGGGACGGCCGAGTACCATATATTTT.

The gene calls are TRBV20-1 and TRBJ1-1; D is uncertain. Per germline, CDR1 DFQATT and CDR2 SNEGSKA (reference sequence). V was trimmed by 6 bases and J by 8 bases, leaving 13 bases between them. The CDR3 sequence is 11 residues long. The DNA for the CDR3 is TGCAGTGCCCCGGCGACGGCCGAAGCTTTCTTT. It translates to CSAPATAEAFF.

The chain couples TRBV9 to TRBJ2-7; D remains unclear. V was pared by 0 bases and J by 3 bases, with 10 bases between. The CDR3 is 14 residues long. Germline CDR1 reads SGDLS; CDR2 reads YYNGEE. As DNA, the CDR3 is TGTGCCAGCAGCGTAGAAACAGCCAACTACGAGCAGTACTTC. This codes for CASSVETANYEQYF.

This clone has just a few counts. This chain joins TRBV2 and TRBJ1-1; D unclear. Deletions cut 2 bases from V and 4 bases from J, with 14 bases between. Germline V lookup: CDR1 SNHLY, CDR2 FYNNEI. CDR3 length: 15 residues. The CDR3 reads CASSEFSAGFTEAFF. CDR3 coding DNA: TGTGCCAGCAGTGAATTTAGCGCGGGGTTCACTGAAGCTTTCTTT.

The sample holds one count of this clone. This rearrangement joins TRBV7-6 to TRBJ2-5; perhaps TRBD1 as D (6 bases). The V end lost 4 bases, the J end lost 2 bases, and 11 bases lay between the germline ends. This CDR3 contains 14 residues. The germline gives CDR1 SGHVS, CDR2 FNYEAQ. The CDR3: CASSSGHPQETQYF. CDR3 nucleotides: TGTGCCAGCAGCTCGGGACATCCACAAGAGACCCAGTACTTC.

The V gene is TRBV5-4, the J gene TRBJ1-1; possible D gene TRBD1, 6 bases. Germline CDR1 and CDR2: SGHNT and YYREEE (reference sequence). This CDR3 region has 15 residues. V was cut by 1 base and J by 1 base, with 11 bases left in between. The CDR3 DNA follows: TGTGCCAGCAGCTTGCCTACGGGACAGAACACTGAAGCTTTCTTT. Residues: CASSLPTGQNTEAFF. The whole variable domain, filled in from reference TRBV5-4 and TRBJ1-1, reads ETGVTQSPTHLIKTRGQQVTLRCSSQSGHNTVSWYQQALGQGPQFIFQYYREEENGRGNFPPRFSGLQFPNYSSELNVNALELDDSALYLCASSLPTGQNTEAFFGQGTRLTVV.

This rearrangement joins TRBV5-1 to TRBJ1-1; 9 nucleotides align to TRBD1. Germline V gene lookup returns CDR1 SGHRS and CDR2 YFSETQ. V dropped 3 bases and J dropped 4; count of bases not matched to a gene: 10. The CDR3 is made up of 16 amino acids. CDR3 sequence: CASSSLGQGSSTEAFF. CDR3 sequence (DNA): TGCGCCAGCAGCTCCCTGGGACAGGGTTCGAGCACTGAAGCTTTCTTT.

The chain combines TRBV6-6 with TRBJ1-1; no clear D gene. Trimming took 2 bases from V and 11 from J, leaving 12 bases between them. This CDR3 comprises 12 residues. Per the germline V gene, CDR1 is MNHNY and CDR2 is SVGAGI (reference sequence). Here the CDR3 DNA reads TGTGCCAGCAGTTACCCGACCCCGGGGGCTTTCTTT. Its protein product is CASSYPTPGAFF.

This clone came up once. The chain is built from TRBV6-1 and TRBJ1-2; 8 bases match TRBD1. The CDR3 spans 14 residues. J gave up 2 bases and V 3 bases, and 2 bases lay outside the gene matches. Germline V gives CDR1 MNHNS, CDR2 SASEGT. The DNA for the CDR3 is TGTGCCAGCAGTGACTGGACAGGGAACTATGGCTACACCTTC. It yields the protein CASSDWTGNYGYTF.

The rearrangement joins TRBV13 to TRBJ1-1; unclear D gene. Germline values: CDR1 PRHDT, CDR2 FYEKMQ (reference sequence). The ends were cut back, 6 bases at V and 4 bases at J, with 12 bases in the middle. The CDR3 loop spans 13 amino acids. In nucleotides, the CDR3 is TGTGCCAGCAGTCCCGGGCCGCGCACTGAAGCTTTCTTT. This translates into CASSPGPRTEAFF.

The V and J genes are TRBV30 and TRBJ2-2; 10 nucleotides line up with TRBD2. From germline, CDR1 is GTSNPN and CDR2 SVGIG (reference sequence). V was clipped by 2 bases and J by 6 bases; unmatched bases: 6. This CDR3 comprises 15 residues. Here the CDR3 reads CAWSKGLAGAGELFF. DNA for the CDR3: TGTGCCTGGAGTAAAGGTCTAGCGGGAGCCGGGGAGCTGTTTTTT.

The gene calls are TRBV29-1 and TRBJ2-7; D not certain. The germline V and J ends were trimmed by 3 bases and 2 bases, with 11 bases remaining between them. The CDR3 has 13 residues. From germline, CDR1 is SQVTM and CDR2 ANQGSEA. DNA of the CDR3: TGCAGCGTTGAGGTTCGAGACACCTACGAGCAGTACTTC. Residues: CSVEVRDTYEQYF.

This chain joins TRBV4-3 and TRBJ1-2; D remains unclear. V was shortened by 0 bases and J by 7 bases, with 15 bases between the two germline ends. Germline V gene lookup returns CDR1 LGHNA and CDR2 YSLEER. The CDR3 sequence is 15 residues long. The CDR3 is CASSQDRNGLTGYTF. The CDR3 nucleotides are TGCGCCAGCAGCCAAGATAGGAACGGCCTAACTGGCTACACCTTC.

The genes are TRBV30 and TRBJ2-2; 7 bases agree with TRBD1. Per germline, CDR1 GTSNPN and CDR2 SVGIG (reference sequence). J lost 5 bases, V lost 0 bases, and 6 bases had no gene match. The CDR3 covers 15 residues. The CDR3 spells CAWSVQKGATGELFF. In DNA form, the CDR3 reads TGTGCCTGGAGTGTACAGAAGGGGGCAACCGGGGAGCTGTTTTTT. The full variable domain, completed using reference TRBV30 and TRBJ2-2, is SQTIHQWPATLVQPVGSPLSLECTVEGTSNPNLYWYRQAAGRGLQLLFYSVGIGQISSEVPQNLSASRPQDRQFILSSKKLLLSDSGFYLCAWSVQKGATGELFFGEGSRLTVL.

In DNA form, the CDR3 reads TGTGCCAGCAGTTTCAGGTCGGGGGCGAATGAGCAGTTCTTC. Protein product: CASSFRSGANEQFF. The chain carries TRBV27 and TRBJ2-1; the D gene could be TRBD1 or TRBD2 (6 bases each). Trimming pared 3 bases from V and 7 bases from J, leaving 13 bases between. Germline V gene lookup returns CDR1 MNHEY and CDR2 SMNVEV (reference sequence). CDR3 length equals 14 residues.

This chain links TRBV19 with TRBJ1-6, with unresolved D. Per the germline V gene, CDR1 is LNHDA and CDR2 is SQIVND (reference sequence). V shed 3 bases and J shed 4 bases, with 10 bases lying between them. The CDR3 extends over 15 amino acids. The CDR3 region is CASSIGRIYNSPLHF. In DNA, the CDR3 is TGTGCCAGTAGTATCGGAAGGATATATAATTCACCCCTCCACTTT.

This clone was picked up a small number of times. CDR3: CASSRAGVGEQFF. The CDR3 DNA is TGTGCCAGCAGCCGAGCGGGGGTGGGTGAGCAGTTCTTC. The J gene is TRBJ2-1, the V gene TRBV28; 8 bases line up with TRBD2. The CDR3 covers 13 residues. CDR1 and CDR2 (germline): MDHEN, SYDVKM. V shed 6 bases, J shed 9 bases, and the junction held 7 bases outside the gene matches.

The chain joins TRBV2 to TRBJ2-2; 8 bases line up with TRBD2. V dropped 7 bases and J dropped 0; count of bases not matched to a gene: 13. The CDR3 sequence is 18 residues long. CDR1 is SNHLY and CDR2 is FYNNEI in the germline V gene. This chain's CDR3 is CASNPGLGAKANTGELFF. In DNA, the CDR3 is TGTGCCAGCAACCCGGGACTAGGGGCTAAAGCGAACACCGGGGAGCTGTTTTTT.

This chain uses TRBV28 with TRBJ1-1, with 8 bases that match TRBD1. Per the germline V gene, CDR1 is MDHEN and CDR2 is SYDVKM. The V and J ends lost 8 bases and 8 bases, in that order; junction bases with no gene match: 13. The CDR3 has 14 residues. CDR3 DNA: TGTGCCAGCCACCCCCCGACAGGGGCAGAAGAAGCTTTCTTT. Translation: CASHPPTGAEEAFF.